This TCR beta chain was observed in a study of cytomegalovirus exposure and HLA in healthy donors. Study-wide context: One earlier analysis, a look at approximately 180 million T cells, found roughly 110 million unique TCR beta sequences.

This clone was picked up a small number of times. As yet, its antigen is unknown. Primers included in the PCR were 60 Vbeta and 13 Jbeta primers. Sequencing was performed with immunoSEQ multiplex PCR; in TCRdb, only in-frame clones are kept and a portion is missing. The sample includes 60,000 to 70,000 clones, roughly 78% of them seen just once. Study-level points and caveats: Most CMV-associated TCR beta chains were later found to appear HLA-restricted. Highly shared sequence variants in one cluster were likely a sequencing artifact.

Germline V lookup: CDR1 MRHNA, CDR2 SNTAGT. The length of the CDR3 is 15 residues. V gave up 0 bases and J gave up 10 bases, with 17 bases separating them. The sequenced sample consisted of PBMCs. The genes are TRBV6-4 and TRBJ2-3; a weak D match, TRBD2 (7 bases). The clonotype comes from a woman aged 25 to 39 in good health and CMV-seronegative. The CDR3 nucleotides read TGTGCCAGCAGTGACTCTGCGGGGGACAAAGGGGCGCAGTATTTT. As protein: CASSDSAGDKGAQYF.